This TCR beta chain was identified in a study of CD4 T cells in relation to SARS-CoV-2 and coronaviruses. Across the study: Patient ages ranged from roughly 21 to 75, median 38. Of the patients, fewer than ten were male, a few female, two Hispanic. Study-wide results and limits: According to naive versus memory sequencing, detected responses are memory recall, not newly primed.

Details on this clone: Its antigen is currently unknown.

Sequencing used immunoSEQ multiplex PCR; TCRdb keeps in-frame clones, though not all of them. Here the sample spans 40,000 or so clones, 70% to 90% being singletons. V gave up 5 bases and J gave up 7 bases, with 12 bases separating them. There are 12 residues in the CDR3. Germline V lookup: CDR1 SGHTA, CDR2 FQGNSA. Naive and memory CD4+ T cells were separated from cryopreserved PBMCs. Sequenced sample: memory CD4+ T cells from PBMCs. The chain recombines TRBV7-2 with TRBJ2-7; TRBD2 might be the D (6 bases). This receptor was obtained from an adult with COVID-19. The CDR3 DNA follows: TGTGCCAGCAGCCCGCCCGGGAGAGAGCAGTACTTC. It encodes CASSPPGREQYF.